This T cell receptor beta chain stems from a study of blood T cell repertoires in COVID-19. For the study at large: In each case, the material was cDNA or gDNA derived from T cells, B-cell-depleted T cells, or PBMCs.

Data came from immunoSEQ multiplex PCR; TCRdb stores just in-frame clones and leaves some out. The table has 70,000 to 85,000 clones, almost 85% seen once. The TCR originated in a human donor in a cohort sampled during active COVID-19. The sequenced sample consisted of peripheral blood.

The CDR3 spells CATSRGDRSYGYTF. Written as DNA, the CDR3 is TGTGCCACCAGCAGAGGGGACAGGTCCTATGGCTACACCTTC. The rearrangement joins TRBV15 to TRBJ1-2, with 8 bases identical to TRBD1. The germline CDR1 and CDR2 sequences are LNHNV and YYDKDF (reference sequence). V lost 1 base and J lost 4; bases outside the gene matches: 2. CDR3 length equals 14 residues.